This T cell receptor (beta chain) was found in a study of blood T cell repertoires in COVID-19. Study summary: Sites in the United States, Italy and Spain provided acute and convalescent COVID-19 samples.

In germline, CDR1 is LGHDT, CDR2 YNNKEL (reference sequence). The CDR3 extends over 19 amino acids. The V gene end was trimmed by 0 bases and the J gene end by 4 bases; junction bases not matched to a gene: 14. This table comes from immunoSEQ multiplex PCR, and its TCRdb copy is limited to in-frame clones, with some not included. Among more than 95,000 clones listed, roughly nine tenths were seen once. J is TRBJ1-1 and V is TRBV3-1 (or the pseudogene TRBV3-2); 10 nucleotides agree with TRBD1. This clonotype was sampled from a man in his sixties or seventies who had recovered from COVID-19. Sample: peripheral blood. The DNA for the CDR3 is TGTGCCAGCAGCCAAGATTTGAGACAGGGGGCATTGAGAGGCACTGAAGCTTTCTTT. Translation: CASSQDLRQGALRGTEAFF.